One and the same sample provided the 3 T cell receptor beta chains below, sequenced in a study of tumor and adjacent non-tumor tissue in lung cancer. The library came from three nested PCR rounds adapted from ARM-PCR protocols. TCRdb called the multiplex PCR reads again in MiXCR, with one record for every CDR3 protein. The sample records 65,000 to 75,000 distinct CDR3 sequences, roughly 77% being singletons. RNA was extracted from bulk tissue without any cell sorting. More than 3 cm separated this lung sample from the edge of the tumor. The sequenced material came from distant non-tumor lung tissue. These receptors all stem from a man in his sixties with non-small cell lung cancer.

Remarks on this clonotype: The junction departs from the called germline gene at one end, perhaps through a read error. The CDR3 DNA reads TGCGGCGTTAAAGATCCACGAATCTACAATGAGCAGTTCTTC. As protein: CGVKDPRIYNEQFF. The V gene is TRBV29-1, the J gene TRBJ2-1; D gene ambiguous. This CDR3 is built from 14 residues. In germline, CDR1 is SQVTM, CDR2 ANQGSEA.

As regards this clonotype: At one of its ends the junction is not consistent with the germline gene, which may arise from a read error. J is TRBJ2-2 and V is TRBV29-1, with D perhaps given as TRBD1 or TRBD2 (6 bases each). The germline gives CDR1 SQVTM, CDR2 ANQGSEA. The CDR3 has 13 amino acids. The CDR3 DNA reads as TGTAGCGCGGAGGGGGATAACATCGGGGAGCTGTTTTTT. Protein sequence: CSAEGDNIGELFF.

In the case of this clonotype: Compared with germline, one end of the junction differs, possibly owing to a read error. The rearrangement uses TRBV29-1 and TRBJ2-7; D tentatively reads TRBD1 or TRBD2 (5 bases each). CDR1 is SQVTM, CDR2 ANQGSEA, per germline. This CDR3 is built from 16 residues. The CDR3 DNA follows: TGCAGCATTGAAGAGCCCCTCGGGACGGCTTCCTACGAGCAGTACTTC. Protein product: CSIEEPLGTASYEQYF.